This TCR beta chain was observed in a study of cytotoxic CD8 clonotypes in ibrutinib-treated CLL. Study information: Response sampling took place at median approximately 11 months of treatment, range 6 to 36.

This CDR3 contains 16 residues. Germline lookup yields CDR1 SGHNT and CDR2 YYREEE (reference sequence). The V segment lost 4 bases and the J segment 4 bases; nucleotides outside the gene matches: 14. The method was immunoSEQ multiplex PCR; TCRdb's version includes in-frame clones alone and lacks a portion of them. Of 130,000 or so clones in the sample, about 72% were seen once. Comments on this clone: What it recognizes is unknown.

Cryopreserved PBMCs yielded around 2.1 micrograms of genomic DNA for TCR beta libraries. Notes on the study in general: Baseline values of clonality outstripped age-matched healthy donors and followed circulating CD8+ T-cell counts. Clonality went up at the time of ibrutinib response, stayed stable in sustained remission, and later dropped back toward its baseline level at progression.

Sequences were derived from PBMCs, sampled after 12 months of ibrutinib treatment. The V call is TRBV5-4, the J call TRBJ2-7, with 7 positions matching TRBD1. The sequence derives from a human donor with chronic lymphocytic leukemia. In DNA, the CDR3 is TGTGCCAGCAGCCAAGAGTTAGCACAGGGGAGATACGAGCAGTACTTC. Encoded protein: CASSQELAQGRYEQYF.